The T cell receptor beta chain described here comes from a study of blood T cell dynamics during melanoma immunotherapy. Study information: First-line therapy was either pembrolizumab or nivolumab with ipilimumab for metastatic melanoma.

Time point denoted: pre-treatment baseline. Apart from two fast progressors, RECIST 1.1 response was judged 12 weeks post-infusion. Patients with prior systemic cancer treatment, concomitant immunosuppressants, or other active malignancies were excluded. The protocol was immunoSEQ multiplex PCR, while the TCRdb copy is restricted to in-frame clones and leaves out a portion. The sample has 9,500 or so clones; approximately 91% are singletons. Study conclusions and caveats: Clones driving repertoire changes may be melanoma-specific or general immune activation.

Concerning this clone: Antigen unknown.

V lost 3 bases to trimming and J lost 3 bases, with 12 bases between them. This CDR3 has 14 residues. Germline assignment: CDR1 MRHNA and CDR2 SNTAGT. The receptor was derived from a human donor with melanoma. The rearrangement uses TRBV6-4 and TRBJ2-7; TRBD2 is a possible D gene (5 bases). The starting material was blood, obtained from a patient treated with checkpoint blockade. The chain's CDR3 is CASSEERVHYEQYF. The CDR3 DNA follows: TGTGCCAGCAGTGAGGAGAGGGTACACTACGAGCAGTACTTC.